The 25 T cell receptor beta chains given below trace back to one sample, sequenced in a study of Graves' ophthalmopathy and Graves' hyperthyroidism. The study amplified TCR beta CDR3 regions using RNA transcripts. First-round RT-PCR used HTBI primers; second-round multiplex PCR followed. TCRdb re-analysed the multiplex PCR reads in MiXCR, keeping a single row per CDR3 protein. This repertoire shows hundreds of thousands of distinct CDR3 sequences, about 21% found once; its top ten account for roughly 3.2%. Sequencing input: peripheral blood. The receptors were gathered from a woman between 18 and 30 years old with stable Graves' hyperthyroidism.

This clonotype was counted many times. The chain uses TRBV6-4 and TRBJ2-6, with D unclear. The CDR3 has 15 amino acids. In germline, CDR1 is MRHNA, CDR2 SNTAGT. The ends were cut back, 4 bases at V and 0 bases at J, with 7 bases in the middle. The chain's CDR3 is CASSAGNSGANVLTF. The CDR3 bases are TGTGCCAGCAGTGCTGGCAACTCTGGGGCCAACGTCCTGACTTTC.

The V gene is TRBV28, the J gene TRBJ1-2; no firm D call. The CDR3 extends over 13 amino acids. The germline V gene has CDR1 MDHEN and CDR2 SYDVKM. V lost 10 bases to trimming and J lost 7 bases, with 19 bases between them. CDR3 coding DNA: TGTGCCACCCGCCGGAGGGCGGTTGGTGGCTACACCTTC. This gives the protein CATRRRAVGGYTF.

In its sample, this clonotype was seen many times. The rearrangement links TRBV18 to TRBJ1-1; possible D gene TRBD1, 6 bases. The CDR3 consists of 14 residues. V lost 0 bases and J lost 6, with 11 bases in between. Per the germline V gene, CDR1 is KGHSH and CDR2 is LQKENI. CDR3 in DNA: TGTGCCAGCTCACCACCGGCAGGGGAATCTGAAGCTTTCTTT. Its protein is CASSPPAGESEAFF.

This CDR3 is CASSYNGNSYEQYF. CDR3 nucleotides: TGTGCCAGCAGTTACAATGGCAATTCCTACGAGCAGTACTTC. The genes are TRBV6-5 and TRBJ2-7, with D unresolved. CDR3 length: 14 residues. The germline V and J ends were trimmed by 2 bases and 1 base, with 9 bases remaining between them. Looked up from germline, CDR1 is MNHEY and CDR2 is SVGAGI.

This clonotype was seen many times. The chain recombines TRBV27 with TRBJ1-2; perhaps TRBD1 as D (6 bases). CDR1 and CDR2 (germline): MNHEY, SMNVEV (reference sequence). Between the trimmed V and J ends, which lost 8 bases and 4 bases, there was a span of 14 bases. This CDR3 has 13 residues. The CDR3 spells CASGKQGPYGYTF. The CDR3 coding sequence is TGTGCCAGCGGTAAACAGGGACCCTATGGCTACACCTTC.

This clonotype was seen at least ten times. This sequence joins TRBV20-1 and TRBJ2-5; D assignment may be TRBD1 or TRBD2 (5 bases each). V was shortened by 3 bases and J by 0 bases, with 14 bases between the two germline ends. This CDR3 comprises 15 residues. CDR1 and CDR2 from the germline V gene are DFQATT and SNEGSKA (reference sequence). The CDR3, as DNA: TGCAGTGCTAGGCTCCCTTGGGGGTACCAAGAGACCCAGTACTTC. Translation gives CSARLPWGYQETQYF.

This clonotype was found many times. The V and J genes are TRBV30 and TRBJ1-2, with D possibly TRBD1 on 6 matching bases. The CDR3 consists of 15 residues. CDR1 is GTSNPN and CDR2 is SVGIG in the germline V gene (reference sequence). V lost 3 bases, J lost 6 bases, and 20 bases lay in between. This CDR3 reads CAWSLSYRAPNGYTF. Here the CDR3 DNA reads TGTGCCTGGAGCCTGAGTTACAGGGCCCCGAATGGCTACACCTTC. The variable domain in full, with the rest retrieved from reference TRBV30 and TRBJ1-2, is SQTIHQWPATLVQPVGSPLSLECTVEGTSNPNLYWYRQAAGRGLQLLFYSVGIGQISSEVPQNLSASRPQDRQFILSSKKLLLSDSGFYLCAWSLSYRAPNGYTFGSGTRLTVV.

The chain recombines TRBV20-1 with TRBJ2-5; D might be TRBD1 (6 bases). Trimming shortened V by 0 bases and J by 5 bases, and 16 bases separated the two germline ends. The V gene's germline CDR1 is DFQATT and CDR2 SNEGSKA (reference sequence). This CDR3 region has 15 residues. CDR3 in DNA: TGCAGTGCTAGAGAGATCACAGGGTGGGATGAGACCCAGTACTTC. Its protein product is CSAREITGWDETQYF.

This clonotype was observed a few times. The chain combines TRBV2 with TRBJ2-2; D ambiguous. The germline V and J ends were trimmed by 6 bases and 8 bases, with 13 bases remaining between them. The CDR3 runs to 13 residues. Per germline, CDR1 SNHLY and CDR2 FYNNEI. This CDR3 reads CASSDRTRGELFF. The CDR3 DNA reads as TGTGCCAGCAGCGACCGGACGCGGGGGGAGCTGTTTTTT.

This clonotype was detected many times. The V call is TRBV6-2 or TRBV6-3, the J call TRBJ2-6; 12 nucleotides align to TRBD2. Germline-derived CDR1 and CDR2 are MNHEY and SVGEGT. Trimming cost V 6 bases and J 0 bases; bases outside gene matches: 9. The CDR3 spans 19 residues. CDR3 in amino acids: CASSRTSGMFLSGANVLTF. The CDR3 bases are TGTGCCAGCAGCCGGACTAGCGGGATGTTCCTCTCTGGGGCCAACGTCCTGACTTTC.

This clonotype has at least ten counts. The chain has TRBV9 and TRBJ2-2, with TRBD2 as a possible D gene (6 bases). Germline loops: CDR1 SGDLS, CDR2 YYNGEE. With 0 bases removed from V and 1 base from J, the gap between germline ends came to 7 bases. The CDR3 sequence is 15 residues long. The CDR3 nucleotides are TGTGCCAGCAGCGTAGACGGGAGGAACACCGGGGAGCTGTTTTTT. It is translated as CASSVDGRNTGELFF.

Concerning this clonotype: A much larger clone sits a single nucleotide away, making a read error possible. The V gene is TRBV12-3 or TRBV12-4, the J gene TRBJ2-7; 7 positions match TRBD1. Trimming at V came to 7 bases and at J to 0 bases, leaving 9 bases not matched to a gene. The CDR3 has 15 residues. As DNA, the CDR3 is TGTGCCAGCAAAGAGGACAGGTCCTCCTCCTACGAGCAGTACTTC. Its protein is CASKEDRSSSYEQYF.

In this sample, this clonotype turned up a few times. V gene TRBV28 combines with J gene TRBJ1-5; D is ambiguous. V was clipped by 7 bases and J by 2 bases, with 18 bases between them. Germline V gene lookup returns CDR1 MDHEN and CDR2 SYDVKM. The CDR3 spans 16 residues. CDR3 in DNA: TGTGCCAGCACTTTTCGGGCCCTGGGAGGCAATCAGCCCCAGCATTTT. Amino acids: CASTFRALGGNQPQHF.

CDR3 amino acids: CASGRWDSNTEAFF. Here the CDR3 DNA reads TGTGCCAGTGGCCGGTGGGATTCGAACACTGAAGCTTTCTTT. This sequence joins TRBV2 and TRBJ1-1; D uncertain. CDR3 size: 14 residues. V gave up 9 bases and J gave up 1 base, with 15 bases separating them. CDR1 and CDR2 (germline): SNHLY, FYNNEI.

The V call is TRBV7-3, the J call TRBJ2-2, with 10 bases lining up with TRBD2. V lost 8 bases, J lost 4 bases, and 7 bases stayed unmatched. The germline V gene encodes CDR1 SGHTA and CDR2 FQGTGA. The CDR3 totals 15 residues. The CDR3 sequence: CASRSRTSGTGELFF. DNA of the CDR3: TGTGCCAGCCGCTCACGGACTAGCGGCACCGGGGAGCTGTTTTTT.

This clonotype occurred many times. The V and J genes are TRBV12-3 or TRBV12-4 and TRBJ2-7; 11 bases are a match to TRBD1. This CDR3 contains 14 residues. Losses at the gene ends were 2 bases for V and 4 bases for J; bases not matched to a gene: 1. In nucleotides, the CDR3 is TGTGCCAGCAGTTTATGGGACAGGGGGTACGAGCAGTACTTC. It specifies CASSLWDRGYEQYF.

This clonotype appeared many times. The genes are TRBV11-2 and TRBJ2-5; tentative D call: TRBD1 (6 bases). Trimming removed 5 bases from V and 7 bases from J, with 11 bases in between. The germline V gene encodes CDR1 SGHAT and CDR2 FQNNGV. This CDR3 contains 12 residues. CDR3 residues: CASSPDSLTQYF. The CDR3 DNA reads as TGTGCCAGCAGCCCGGACAGTTTGACCCAGTACTTC.

V and J are TRBV12-3 or TRBV12-4 and TRBJ2-7, with D tentatively TRBD2 (5 bases). V lost 3 bases and J 1 base, leaving 7 bases between the germline ends. The CDR3 length is 13 residues. The CDR3 DNA follows: TGTGCCAGCAGTTTCACTAGATCCTACGAGCAGTACTTC. Protein: CASSFTRSYEQYF.

This clonotype was counted at least ten times. This chain links TRBV10-3 with TRBJ1-1, with a tentative D call TRBD1 (6 bases). V was clipped by 6 bases and J by 1 base, with 9 bases between them. The germline CDR1 and CDR2 sequences are ENHRY and SYGVKD. The CDR3 is 13 amino acids. The CDR3 loop is CAIRDSTNTEAFF. Here the CDR3 DNA reads TGTGCCATCAGGGACAGCACGAACACTGAAGCTTTCTTT.

This clonotype was seen more than once but under ten times. A read error may explain this, as a much larger clone is one base away. The CDR3 region is CASSSRGATNYGYTF. In nucleotides, the CDR3 is TGTGCCAGCAGTTCCCGCGGAGCCACTAACTATGGCTACACCTTC. The gene calls are TRBV27 and TRBJ1-2; D gene unclear. Germline CDR1 is MNHEY and CDR2 is SMNVEV (reference sequence). This CDR3 is built from 15 residues. V lost 4 bases, J lost 0 bases, and 12 bases lay in between.

This clonotype was found a few times. V usage is TRBV7-8 and J usage is TRBJ1-5; D possibly corresponds to TRBD1 (5 bases). Trimming cost V 5 bases and J 4 bases, with 15 bases left between them. The germline gives CDR1 SGHVS, CDR2 FQNEAQ. CDR3 length: 15 amino acids. The CDR3 protein is CASSQGDLGNQPQHF. CDR3 coding DNA: TGTGCCAGCAGCCAAGGGGACCTTGGGAATCAGCCCCAGCATTTT. Supplemented by reference TRBV7-8 and TRBJ1-5, the full variable domain reads GAGVSQSPRYKVAKRGQDVALRCDPISGHVSLFWYQQALGQGPEFLTYFQNEAQLDKSGLPSDRFFAERPEGSVSTLKIQRTQQEDSAVYLCASSQGDLGNQPQHFGDGTRLSIL.

In its sample, this clonotype was seen many times. The chain carries TRBV20-1 and TRBJ1-3, with 7 bases that match TRBD1. There are 16 residues in the CDR3. With V trimmed by 1 base and J by 0 bases, 6 bases remained unmatched. Germline V gene sequence: CDR1 DFQATT, CDR2 SNEGSKA (reference sequence). CDR3 loop: CSARVTGTYSGNTIYF. The CDR3 DNA sequence: TGCAGTGCTAGAGTGACAGGGACCTACTCTGGAAACACCATATATTTT.

This clonotype came up a few times. The CDR3 nucleotides read TGTGCCAGCTCACTCGAAACAGGGGGCCAAGAGACCCAGTACTTC. Amino acid sequence: CASSLETGGQETQYF. The rearrangement joins TRBV18 to TRBJ2-5; TRBD1 matches at 8 bases. The J segment lost 1 base and the V segment lost 4 bases, leaving 5 bases of the junction unmatched. The CDR3 sequence is 15 residues long. The germline CDR1 and CDR2 sequences are KGHSH and LQKENI.

This clonotype was detected ten times or more. The rearrangement links TRBV6-5 to TRBJ1-2; no firm D call. Trimming took 4 bases from V and 3 from J, leaving 12 bases between them. From germline, CDR1 is MNHEY and CDR2 SVGAGI. CDR3 size: 14 residues. The CDR3 DNA sequence: TGTGCCAGCAGTTCGTCAGAGGGCGACTATGGCTACACCTTC. Its protein is CASSSSEGDYGYTF.

This clonotype was seen many times. The V and J genes are TRBV27 and TRBJ2-7; maybe TRBD1 (5 bases). Deletions cut 8 bases from V and 7 bases from J, with 12 bases between. This CDR3 spans 11 amino acids. The germline CDR1 and CDR2 sequences are MNHEY and SMNVEV (reference sequence). The CDR3 reads CASHSGREQYF. The CDR3 DNA reads as TGTGCCAGCCATTCAGGGCGAGAGCAGTACTTC.